The clone carrying this TCR beta chain was seen only once. PCR used 60 Vbeta primers and 13 Jbeta primers. Profiled with immunoSEQ multiplex PCR; TCRdb holds only in-frame clones, not every one. The profile covers some 110,000 clones, with roughly 80% appearing a single time and about 2.3% taken by the ten largest. The record originates from a study of cytomegalovirus exposure and HLA in healthy donors. Germline V gives CDR1 MNHEY, CDR2 SMNVEV (reference sequence). This CDR3 has 15 amino acids. Trimming at V came to 4 bases and at J to 8 bases, leaving 7 bases not matched to a gene. The genes are TRBV27 and TRBJ1-6; 8 nucleotides line up with TRBD1. Sequenced: PBMCs. This sequence was found in a man aged 35-49 years in good health and CMV-seronegative. The CDR3 region is CASSSATGVYSPLHF. The CDR3 nucleotides read TGTGCCAGCAGTTCCGCGACAGGGGTCTATTCACCCCTCCACTTT.